A single sample gave rise to the 30 T cell receptor beta chains below, sequenced in a study of cytomegalovirus exposure and HLA in healthy donors (dated by TCRdb to 2016 to 2017). Library preparation was by the immunoSEQ multiplex PCR assay. For the multiplex PCR, a mixture combining 60 forward primers for TCR Vbeta segments and 13 reverse primers for TCR Jbeta segments was used. What TCRdb holds here is the immuneACCESS table cut down to in-frame rearrangements. Part of the clones is not present; checked against another copy, under half of the missing clones reflect an unresolved V gene, and the others are unexplained. The sample table shows roughly 100,000 clones, and 65% to 80% are seen once. The top ten constitute around 2.7% of the sample. Material for sequencing was PBMCs. The receptors stem from a male donor in good health and CMV-seropositive.

The chain recombines TRBV9 with TRBJ2-7; D may be TRBD1 (5 bases). Germline V gene data show CDR1 as SGDLS and CDR2 as YYNGEE. The ends were cut back, 0 bases at V and 4 bases at J, with 14 bases in the middle. The CDR3 is made up of 15 amino acids. The DNA of the CDR3 is TGTGCCAGCAGCGTAGGGCAGGGATCGAGATACGAGCAGTACTTC. This gives the protein CASSVGQGSRYEQYF. The full variable domain, rest sourced from reference TRBV9 and TRBJ2-7, is DSGVTQTPKHLITATGQRVTLRCSPRSGDLSVYWYQQSLDQGLQFLIQYYNGEERAKGNILERFSAQQFPDLHSELNLSSLELGDSALYFCASSVGQGSRYEQYFGPGTRLTVT.

This chain joins TRBV2 and TRBJ1-1; TRBD1 might be the D (6 bases). Trimming removed 9 bases from V and 4 bases from J, with 15 bases in between. Germline assignment: CDR1 SNHLY and CDR2 FYNNEI. The CDR3 contains 13 residues. Here the CDR3 reads CARSQGRATEAFF. The CDR3 coding sequence is TGTGCCAGAAGTCAGGGGCGGGCCACTGAAGCTTTCTTT.

This chain links TRBV4-3 with TRBJ2-7; 8 bases align to TRBD1. V lost 1 base to trimming and J lost 6 bases; unmatched junction nucleotides: 5. The germline V gene encodes CDR1 LGHNA and CDR2 YSLEER. The CDR3 has 14 amino acids. The CDR3 reads CASSQGTGTGEQYF. The CDR3 DNA follows: TGCGCCAGCAGCCAAGGTACTGGGACAGGCGAGCAGTACTTC.

The chain recombines TRBV7-2 with TRBJ2-7; 8 nucleotides align to TRBD2. Trimming cost V 2 bases and J 1 base; bases outside gene matches: 7. CDR1 SGHTA and CDR2 FQGNSA come from the germline V gene. This CDR3 region has 16 residues. CDR3: CASSLSERGRSYEQYF. The CDR3 DNA reads TGTGCCAGCAGCTTAAGTGAGCGGGGGAGATCCTACGAGCAGTACTTC.

This clone was found once. The V gene is TRBV5-1, the J gene TRBJ1-5; D unresolved. CDR1 SGHRS and CDR2 YFSETQ come from the germline V gene. The length of the CDR3 is 14 residues. Trimming cost V 0 bases and J 4 bases, with 8 bases left between them. The CDR3 nucleotides are TGCGCCAGCAGCTTGGAAGCAGGAAATCAGCCCCAGCATTTT. Residues: CASSLEAGNQPQHF.

This clone is medium-sized. This chain joins TRBV2 and TRBJ1-3; no firm D call. V gave up 2 bases and J gave up 0 bases, with 5 bases separating them. This CDR3 spans 14 amino acids. CDR1 and CDR2 from the germline V gene are SNHLY and FYNNEI. This chain's CDR3 is CASSEINSGNTIYF. The CDR3 DNA follows: TGTGCCAGCAGTGAAATCAACTCTGGAAACACCATATATTTT. The whole variable domain, filled in from reference TRBV2 and TRBJ1-3, reads EPEVTQTPSHQVTQMGQEVILRCVPISNHLYFYWYRQILGQKVEFLVSFYNNEISEKSEIFDDQFSVERPDGSNFTLKIRSTKLEDSAMYFCASSEINSGNTIYFGEGSWLTVV.

This clone has just a few counts. The chain uses TRBV4-3 and TRBJ2-3; 9 bases align to TRBD1. After removal of 0 bases from V and 3 bases from J, the junction contained 13 bases not matched to a gene. The CDR3 sequence is 19 residues long. The germline V gene has CDR1 LGHNA and CDR2 YSLEER. This chain's CDR3 is CASSQDPPGQGGGTDTQYF. The CDR3 DNA reads TGCGCCAGCAGCCAAGATCCCCCGGGACAGGGTGGGGGGACAGATACGCAGTATTTT.

CDR3: CASSIIAGGLTDTQYF. DNA of the CDR3: TGTGCCAGTAGTATCATAGCGGGGGGCCTCACAGATACGCAGTATTTT. V gene TRBV19 combines with J gene TRBJ2-3; 10 bases line up with TRBD2. V gave up 3 bases and J gave up 2 bases; unmatched junction bases: 5. Germline V CDR1 and CDR2: LNHDA, SQIVND (reference sequence). There are 16 residues in the CDR3. The full variable domain, completed using reference TRBV19 and TRBJ2-3, is DGGITQSPKYLFRKEGQNVTLSCEQNLNHDAMYWYRQDPGQGLRLIYYSQIVNDFQKGDIAEGYSVSREKKESFPLTVTSAQKNPTAFYLCASSIIAGGLTDTQYFGPGTRLTVL.

The chain couples TRBV6-6 to TRBJ2-2, with D possibly being TRBD1 (5 bases). V lost 5 bases and J 4 bases, leaving 5 bases between the germline ends. The CDR3 covers 12 residues. CDR1 is MNHNY and CDR2 is SVGAGI in the germline V gene (reference sequence). The DNA of the CDR3 is TGTGCCAGCAGTAGGGGCACCGGGGAGCTGTTTTTT. The encoded protein is CASSRGTGELFF.

This clone was observed a handful of times. The junction and the germline gene differ at one end; a read error may be behind it. This rearrangement joins TRBV6-5 to TRBJ1-5; 8 nucleotides agree with TRBD1. CDR1 is MNHEY and CDR2 is SVGAGI in the germline V gene. The CDR3 sequence is 14 residues long. The CDR3 DNA is TGTGCCAGCAGTTACCAGGGGGCTAATCAGCCCCAGAATTTT. It yields the protein CASSYQGANQPQNF.

The chain employs TRBV6-5 and TRBJ1-2; unclear D gene. The CDR3 extends over 14 amino acids. Germline-derived CDR1 and CDR2 are MNHEY and SVGAGI. Trimming removed 2 bases at V and 3 bases at J, with 10 bases between. The CDR3 DNA follows: TGTGCCAGCAGTTACAACTATCTTTACTATGGCTACACCTTC. This encodes CASSYNYLYYGYTF.

The chain is built from TRBV25-1 and TRBJ2-7; TRBD1 aligns across 9 bases. This CDR3 comprises 13 residues. Germline CDR1 and CDR2: MGHDK and SYGVNS. The trim removed 7 bases at V and 3 bases at J, leaving 4 bases unmatched. The DNA of the CDR3 is TGTGCCAGCATACCGGGACAGGGCTACGAGCAGTACTTC. This sequence encodes CASIPGQGYEQYF.

The chain couples TRBV7-8 to TRBJ1-5, with TRBD1 matching over 7 bases. Germline V CDR1 and CDR2: SGHVS, FQNEAQ. The CDR3 is made up of 19 amino acids. Unmatched junction bases numbered 19, after V lost 3 bases and J lost 5 bases. For the CDR3, the DNA is TGTGCCAGCAGCTTGTCCCGTTCCGCAACAGGGGATATCGATCAGCCCCAGCATTTT. It is translated as CASSLSRSATGDIDQPQHF.

The table lists this clone with a few counts. This rearrangement joins TRBV5-1 to TRBJ2-2; D is perhaps TRBD2 (6 bases). V was cut by 3 bases and J by 6 bases, with 12 bases left in between. The length of the CDR3 is 14 residues. Germline V gives CDR1 SGHRS, CDR2 YFSETQ. Here the CDR3 DNA reads TGCGCCAGCAGCTCGACTTGGAGGGCCGGGGAGCTGTTTTTT. This gives the protein CASSSTWRAGELFF.

The V and J genes are TRBV5-1 and TRBJ2-1; the match to TRBD2 covers 10 bases. The CDR3 length is 16 residues. Per the germline V gene, CDR1 is SGHRS and CDR2 is YFSETQ. J was trimmed by 2 bases and V by 3 bases; bases with no gene match: 5. CDR3 sequence reads: CASSSRLAGPYNEQFF. CDR3 sequence (DNA): TGCGCCAGCAGCTCCCGACTAGCGGGCCCCTACAATGAGCAGTTCTTC.

This sequence joins TRBV9 and TRBJ2-5; TRBD2 aligns across 14 bases. This CDR3 region has 18 residues. V shed 4 bases and J 2 bases; nucleotides not matched to a gene: 10. Germline CDR1 and CDR2: SGDLS and YYNGEE. DNA of the CDR3: TGTGCCAGCAGCACCGGACTAGCGGGGGGAACCCGACAAGAGACCCAGTACTTC. Translating gives CASSTGLAGGTRQETQYF.

The chain employs TRBV29-1 and TRBJ2-7; D gene ambiguous. The CDR3 covers 14 residues. Between the trimmed V and J ends, which lost 5 bases and 1 base, there was a span of 15 bases. Germline assignment: CDR1 SQVTM and CDR2 ANQGSEA. The CDR3: CSVPSPSTSYEQYF. CDR3 bases: TGCAGCGTTCCAAGCCCGTCAACGTCCTACGAGCAGTACTTC.

As concerns this clone: It is unclear where the CDR3 begins or ends on the DNA, so no DNA is shown, and the CDR3 is as TCRdb lists it. The CDR3 here is CASSSSRPEQFF. The chain has TRBV28 and TRBJ2-1; no DNA check was done on the table's D call, TRBD2. The CDR3 is 12 residues long, counting both termini. Germline V gives CDR1 MDHEN, CDR2 SYDVKM.

This clone was seen only a few times. In DNA, the CDR3 is TGTGCCAGCAGTTTAACAGGCTATGGCTACACCTTC. As protein: CASSLTGYGYTF. V usage is TRBV25-1 and J usage is TRBJ1-2, with D perhaps TRBD1 (5 bases). Trimming took off 5 bases at V and 4 bases at J, with 8 bases between the two ends. Germline CDR1 and CDR2: MGHDK and SYGVNS. This CDR3 spans 12 amino acids.

The rearrangement uses TRBV19 and TRBJ1-5; the match to TRBD1 covers 7 bases. The CDR3 runs 15 residues. Germline lookup yields CDR1 LNHDA and CDR2 SQIVND (reference sequence). V lost 7 bases, J lost 0 bases, and 6 bases stayed unmatched. The CDR3 bases are TGTGCCAGTACTCTTACAGGGGATAGCAATCAGCCCCAGCATTTT. It specifies CASTLTGDSNQPQHF.

The chain joins TRBV18 to TRBJ1-1; the D gene is possibly TRBD1 (5 bases). The CDR3 contains 13 residues. V lost 1 base and J lost 11, with 14 bases in between. CDR1 and CDR2 from the germline V gene are KGHSH and LQKENI. The CDR3 DNA follows: TGTGCCAGCTCACCACGGGAGGGACCGGATGCTTTCTTT. Protein product: CASSPREGPDAFF. Full variable domain (outside the CDR3, taken from reference TRBV18 and TRBJ1-1): NAGVMQNPRHLVRRRGQEARLRCSPMKGHSHVYWYRQLPEEGLKFMVYLQKENIIDESGMPKERFSAEFPKEGPSILRIQQVVRGDSAAYFCASSPREGPDAFFGQGTRLTVV.

The rearrangement joins TRBV9 to TRBJ2-5; 9 bases map to TRBD2. Germline CDR1 and CDR2: SGDLS and YYNGEE. The junction had 11 bases not matched to a gene; V was cut back by 3 bases and J by 5 bases. The CDR3 runs to 16 residues. The CDR3 protein is CASSASPVAGAETQYF. CDR3 sequence (DNA): TGTGCCAGCAGCGCTTCCCCCGTAGCGGGGGCGGAGACCCAGTACTTC.

V and J are TRBV27 and TRBJ2-7; the match to TRBD1 covers 8 bases. CDR3 length: 16 amino acids. Germline lookup yields CDR1 MNHEY and CDR2 SMNVEV (reference sequence). The V gene end was trimmed by 5 bases and the J gene end by 2 bases; junction bases not matched to a gene: 11. CDR3 protein: CASSPTYRGTTYEQYF. The CDR3 nucleotides read TGTGCCAGCAGTCCCACCTACAGGGGGACCACCTACGAGCAGTACTTC.

The rearrangement uses TRBV30 and TRBJ1-2, with TRBD1 identical over 7 bases. Per the germline V gene, CDR1 is GTSNPN and CDR2 is SVGIG (reference sequence). This CDR3 region has 12 residues. V trimming: 4 bases; J trimming: 8 bases; junction bases outside the gene matches: 7. CDR3 residues: CAWITQGSGYTF. As DNA, the CDR3 is TGTGCCTGGATCACACAGGGGAGCGGCTACACCTTC.

The rearrangement uses TRBV7-2 and TRBJ2-7, with D possibly matching TRBD2 (5 bases). The germline V gene encodes CDR1 SGHTA and CDR2 FQGNSA. CDR3 size: 15 residues. V was cut by 4 bases and J by 0 bases, with 13 bases left in between. The CDR3 DNA sequence: TGTGCCAGCAGCTCGCGGACTGTTAGCTCCTACGAGCAGTACTTC. As protein: CASSSRTVSSYEQYF.

This clone came up a few times. This chain uses TRBV4-3 with TRBJ2-3, with 8 bases that match TRBD2. Germline V gene lookup returns CDR1 LGHNA and CDR2 YSLEER. The V segment lost 0 bases and the J segment 2 bases; nucleotides outside the gene matches: 13. CDR3 length equals 19 residues. This chain's CDR3 is CASSQDHYTGLGTTDTQYF. The CDR3 DNA follows: TGCGCCAGCAGCCAAGATCATTATACGGGACTAGGAACCACAGATACGCAGTATTTT.

The rearrangement uses TRBV11-1 and TRBJ2-3; D may be TRBD2 (5 bases). The CDR3 has 17 amino acids. V shed 3 bases and J shed 8 bases, with 24 bases lying between them. Germline CDR1 SGHAT, CDR2 FQDESV (reference sequence). The CDR3 nucleotides read TGTGCCAGCAGCTTCGCGGAGATAGATGGACGACGGGGTACGCAGTATTTT. This sequence encodes CASSFAEIDGRRGTQYF.

The CDR3 reads CASSLVGPGELFF. The CDR3 coding sequence is TGTGCCAGCAGCTTGGTGGGGCCCGGGGAGCTGTTTTTT. J is TRBJ2-2 and V is TRBV5-4; D perhaps matches TRBD1 (5 bases). This CDR3 has 13 residues. V lost 0 bases and J 6 bases, leaving 6 bases between the germline ends. The germline V gene encodes CDR1 SGHNT and CDR2 YYREEE (reference sequence). Full variable domain (outside the CDR3, taken from reference TRBV5-4 and TRBJ2-2): ETGVTQSPTHLIKTRGQQVTLRCSSQSGHNTVSWYQQALGQGPQFIFQYYREEENGRGNFPPRFSGLQFPNYSSELNVNALELDDSALYLCASSLVGPGELFFGEGSRLTVL.

The rearrangement uses TRBV2 and TRBJ1-5, with a possible D match to TRBD1 (6 bases). Per germline, CDR1 SNHLY and CDR2 FYNNEI. V gave up 6 bases and J gave up 3 bases, with 18 bases separating them. The CDR3 contains 16 residues. The CDR3 DNA sequence: TGTGCCAGCAGGGGGAGGAAGGGGGGGGACAATCAGCCCCAGCATTTT. It specifies CASRGRKGGDNQPQHF.

The V and J genes are TRBV7-2 and TRBJ1-2, with 7 bases fitting TRBD1. The CDR3 spans 15 residues. V was clipped by 5 bases and J by 4 bases; unmatched bases: 10. Germline CDR1 and CDR2: SGHTA and FQGNSA. In DNA form, the CDR3 reads TGTGCCAGCAGCACCGAAGGACAGGCTTTCTATGGCTACACCTTC. It yields the protein CASSTEGQAFYGYTF.